Listed here are 8 T cell receptor beta chains from one sample, sequenced in a study of lymphopenia after photon versus proton radiotherapy. Method: immunoSEQ multiplex PCR; TCRdb's copy keeps in-frame clones and lacks some. Of about 40,000 clones in the sample, 85% to 90% were seen once. Sequenced here: peripheral blood, sampled from a patient treated with photon-based radiotherapy. The source is a man in his fifties or sixties with gastric cancer.

This clone is medium-sized within its sample. The chain combines TRBV9 with TRBJ2-2; D remains ambiguous. Trimming took 4 bases from V and 7 from J, leaving 17 bases between them. CDR1 and CDR2 (germline): SGDLS, YYNGEE. CDR3 length equals 15 residues. The CDR3 protein is CASSPRLISIGELFF. DNA of the CDR3: TGTGCCAGCAGCCCACGTCTAATTTCGATCGGGGAGCTGTTTTTT. Complete variable domain (other parts from reference TRBV9 and TRBJ2-2): DSGVTQTPKHLITATGQRVTLRCSPRSGDLSVYWYQQSLDQGLQFLIQYYNGEERAKGNILERFSAQQFPDLHSELNLSSLELGDSALYFCASSPRLISIGELFFGEGSRLTVL.

V and J are TRBV7-9 and TRBJ1-1; 8 positions match TRBD1. V shed 4 bases and J 10 bases; nucleotides not matched to a gene: 2. CDR1 and CDR2 (germline): SEHNR, FQNEAQ (reference sequence). This CDR3 is built from 11 residues. The CDR3 loop reads CASSSGQGAFF. In DNA form, the CDR3 reads TGTGCCAGCAGCTCCGGACAGGGAGCTTTCTTT.

This chain links TRBV6-1 with TRBJ1-1; perhaps TRBD1 as D (5 bases). The V gene lost 7 bases and the J gene lost 4 bases, with 13 bases spanning the gap. Per germline, CDR1 MNHNS and CDR2 SASEGT. The CDR3 consists of 13 residues. CDR3 nucleotides: TGTGCCAGCAATCAAGGGGCGCGCACTGAAGCTTTCTTT. This translates into CASNQGARTEAFF.

This clone was seen a handful of times. The J gene is TRBJ2-1, the V gene TRBV12-5, with TRBD2 matching 8 bases. Germline V CDR1 and CDR2: LGHNT, FRNRAP. The CDR3 consists of 18 residues. V was pared by 0 bases and J by 7 bases, with 14 bases of the junction left unmatched. The CDR3 reads CASGLVRMGGRKLNEQFF. For the CDR3, the DNA is TGTGCTAGTGGTTTGGTACGAATGGGCGGGAGGAAATTGAATGAGCAGTTCTTC.

The V call is TRBV6-5, the J call TRBJ1-1; 7 bases align to TRBD1. V lost 4 bases, J lost 2 bases, and 7 bases stayed unmatched. This CDR3 region has 15 residues. CDR1 and CDR2 (germline): MNHEY, SVGAGI. The DNA for the CDR3 is TGTGCCAGCAGTTCCCAGGGACAGTCCAACACTGAAGCTTTCTTT. Residues: CASSSQGQSNTEAFF.

The rearrangement uses TRBV7-2 and TRBJ1-4; no clear D gene. The germline V gene has CDR1 SGHTA and CDR2 FQGNSA. The CDR3 extends over 16 amino acids. The germline V and J ends were trimmed by 4 bases and 2 bases, with 14 bases remaining between them. The CDR3 loop reads CASSSSSGWTNEKLFF. The CDR3 DNA sequence: TGTGCCAGCAGCTCTAGCTCCGGATGGACTAATGAAAAACTGTTTTTT.

This chain joins TRBV28 and TRBJ2-1; D is unclear. The CDR3 is 13 amino acids. Germline assignment: CDR1 MDHEN and CDR2 SYDVKM. V was clipped by 3 bases and J by 6 bases, with 9 bases between them. CDR3: CASSFDWFNEQFF. CDR3 in DNA: TGTGCCAGCAGTTTTGACTGGTTCAATGAGCAGTTCTTC.

The V call is TRBV14, the J call TRBJ2-5; no reliable D call. Trimming shortened V by 4 bases and J by 1 base, and 16 bases separated the two germline ends. This CDR3 has 16 amino acids. Germline CDR1 SGHDN, CDR2 FVKESK. The CDR3 DNA is TGTGCCAGCAGCCTGACCTTGGTTAGGGCCCAAGAGACCCAGTACTTC. Its protein is CASSLTLVRAQETQYF.